The T cell receptor beta chain described here comes from a study of cytomegalovirus exposure and HLA in healthy donors. Overall study context: Of the donors genotyped, approximately 400 in all, 65% to 90% fell in the Caucasian-associated ancestry cluster.

Per the germline V gene, CDR1 is LNHDA and CDR2 is SQIVND (reference sequence). Unmatched junction bases numbered 7, after V lost 0 bases and J lost 8 bases. The CDR3 consists of 16 residues. Whole-study results and caveats: Immune exposure information available was restricted to CMV serostatus. V- and J-gene trimming in TCR beta was tied to a missense DCLRE1C variant by an analysis performed later.

To note about this clone: Its specificity is unknown.

Primers for the PCR totalled 60 Vbeta and 13 Jbeta. The repertoire was sequenced with immunoSEQ multiplex PCR; TCRdb's copy has only in-frame clones and lacks some. The table lists 100,000 to 150,000 clones, with less than 4.5% in the top ten. The specimen was PBMCs. V is TRBV19 and J is TRBJ2-1, with 10 positions matching TRBD1. The source is a young man in good health and CMV-seronegative. CDR3 DNA: TGTGCCAGTAGTATAGATCGTTGGACAGGGGGGGATGAGCAGTTCTTC. Translated, it gives CASSIDRWTGGDEQFF.